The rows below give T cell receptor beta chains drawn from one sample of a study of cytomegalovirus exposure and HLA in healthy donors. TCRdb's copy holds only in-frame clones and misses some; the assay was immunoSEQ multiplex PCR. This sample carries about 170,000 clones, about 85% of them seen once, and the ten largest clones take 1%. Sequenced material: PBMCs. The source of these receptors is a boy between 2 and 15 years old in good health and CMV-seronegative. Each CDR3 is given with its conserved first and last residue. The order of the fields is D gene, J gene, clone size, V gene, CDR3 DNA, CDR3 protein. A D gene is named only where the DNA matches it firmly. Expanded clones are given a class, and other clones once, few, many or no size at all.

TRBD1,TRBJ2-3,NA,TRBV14,TGTGCCAGCAGCCAAACTCCGGGACAGCCCGATACGCAGTATTTT,CASSQTPGQPDTQYF
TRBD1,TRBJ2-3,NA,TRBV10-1,TGCGCCAGCAGTGGGGAAATCACAGGGGCGGGTTCAAATACGCAGTATTTT,CASSGEITGAGSNTQYF
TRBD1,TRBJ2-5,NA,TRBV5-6,TGTGCCAGCAGCCGGACAGGGGGAGAGACCCAGTACTTC,CASSRTGGETQYF
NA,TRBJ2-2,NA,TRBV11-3,TGTGCCAGCAGCTTAAGGGACACCGCCGGGGAGCTGTTTTTT,CASSLRDTAGELFF
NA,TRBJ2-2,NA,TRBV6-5,TGTGCCAGCAGCCCTTCGGGGAACACCGGGGAGCTGTTTTTT,CASSPSGNTGELFF
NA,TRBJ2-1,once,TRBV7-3,TGTGCCAGCAGCTTCGGAGGAGTGGATGAGCAGTTCTTC,CASSFGGVDEQFF
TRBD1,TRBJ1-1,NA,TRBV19,TGTGCCAGTAGTATAGACGGGACAGGGAACACTGAAGCTTTCTTT,CASSIDGTGNTEAFF
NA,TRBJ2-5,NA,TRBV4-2,TGTGCCAGCAGCCCCCTGGTGGGGCCGGAGACCCAGTACTTC,CASSPLVGPETQYF
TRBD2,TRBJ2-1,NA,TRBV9,TGTGCCAGCAGCGAGCAGCGGGGACCCTACAATGAGCAGTTCTTC,CASSEQRGPYNEQFF
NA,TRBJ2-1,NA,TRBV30,TGTGCCTGGAGGGGCGGGGCTAATGAGCAGTTCTTC,CAWRGGANEQFF
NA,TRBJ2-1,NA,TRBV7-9,TGTGCCAGCAGCGCAGGTAGCTCCTACAATGAGCAGTTCTTC,CASSAGSSYNEQFF
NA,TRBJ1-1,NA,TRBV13,TGTGCCAGCAGCGTCGGTTTTGAAGCTTTCTTT,CASSVGFEAFF
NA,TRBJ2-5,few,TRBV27,TGTGCCAGCAGCTCCGCCGGGGGTGGTCAAGAGACCCAGTACTTC,CASSSAGGGQETQYF
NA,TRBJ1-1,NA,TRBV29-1,TGCAGCGTTGAGGGAGGGGGTTACACTGAAGCTTTCTTT,CSVEGGGYTEAFF
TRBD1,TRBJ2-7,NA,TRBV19,TGTGCCACCAGTAGACAGGGGGCTACCTCCTTATCCTACGAGCAGTACTTC,CATSRQGATSLSYEQYF
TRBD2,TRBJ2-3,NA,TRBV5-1,TGCGCCAGCAGCTCAGGGACTAGCGGGGGAACAGATACGCAGTATTTT,CASSSGTSGGTDTQYF
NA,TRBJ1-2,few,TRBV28,TGTGCCAGCCGTGGCAACTATGGCTACACCTTC,CASRGNYGYTF
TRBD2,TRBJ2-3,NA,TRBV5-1,TGCGCCAGCAGCAAATTCGCCGAGCGGGAGGGCACAGATACGCAGTATTTT,CASSKFAEREGTDTQYF
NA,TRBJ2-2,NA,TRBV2,TGTGCCAGCACGGTGACCGGGGAGCTGTTTTTT,CASTVTGELFF
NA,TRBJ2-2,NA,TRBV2,TGTGCCAGCAGTGAAGCGTTCGGGAGCCGGCGGCTGTTTTTT,CASSEAFGSRRLFF
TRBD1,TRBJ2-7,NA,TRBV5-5,TGTGCCAGCAGCTTGGCCGATGACAGGGGCCCCGAGCAGTACTTC,CASSLADDRGPEQYF
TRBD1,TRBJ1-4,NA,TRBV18,TGTGCCAGCTCACCTCCCGGGACAGGGGCCGAGGAAAAACTGTTTTTT,CASSPPGTGAEEKLFF
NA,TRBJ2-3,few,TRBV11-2,TGTGCCAGCACGGGACTCGATACGCAGTATTTT,CASTGLDTQYF
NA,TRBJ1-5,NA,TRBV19,TGTGCCAGTAGTATAGTTGGCCAGGTCGCTAATCAGCCCCAGCATTTT,CASSIVGQVANQPQHF
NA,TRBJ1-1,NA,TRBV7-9,TGTGCCAGCAGCCCATTCCGGGGCACTGAAGCTTTCTTT,CASSPFRGTEAFF
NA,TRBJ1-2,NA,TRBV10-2,TGCGCCAGCAGATCAGGATCCTATGGCTACACCTTC,CASRSGSYGYTF
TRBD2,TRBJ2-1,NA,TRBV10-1,TGCGCCAGCAGTGAGACCGCAGCGGGAGCATCTTACAATGAGCAGTTCTTC,CASSETAAGASYNEQFF
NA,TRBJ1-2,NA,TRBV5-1,TGCGCCAGCAGCCCCGAGGGGGGGTCCGGGGGCTACACCTTC,CASSPEGGSGGYTF
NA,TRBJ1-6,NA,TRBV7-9,TGTGCCAGCAGCCGCCTTATCCAGGGCCCTGGACAGCGCAATTCACCCCTCCACTTT,CASSRLIQGPGQRNSPLHF
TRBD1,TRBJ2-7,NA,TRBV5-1,TGCGCCAGCAGCTTAACTCTGGGACAGAGCCGCGAGCAGTACTTC,CASSLTLGQSREQYF
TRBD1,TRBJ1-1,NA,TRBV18,TGTGCCAGTCTGCCCACAGGGGGACTGAACACTGAAGCTTTCTTT,CASLPTGGLNTEAFF
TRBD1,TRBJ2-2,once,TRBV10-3,TGTGCCACGGGGACAGGGACCACCGGGGAGCTGTTTTTT,CATGTGTTGELFF
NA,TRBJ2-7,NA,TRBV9,TGTGCCAGCAGCGTAGAAGAGCGGCAGTACGAGCAGTACTTC,CASSVEERQYEQYF
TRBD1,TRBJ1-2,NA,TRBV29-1,TGCAGCGTTGAAGAGGTCAGTTCGTTGTTGGGACAGGCCGCTAACTATGGCTACACCTTC,CSVEEVSSLLGQAANYGYTF
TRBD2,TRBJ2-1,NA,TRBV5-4,TGTGCCAGCAGCTTGGAGATTAGCGGGGAACCCAATGAGCAGTTCTTC,CASSLEISGEPNEQFF
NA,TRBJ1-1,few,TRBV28,TGTGCCAGCAGTTTATACCCAGGGTCGAATGAGAACACTGAAGCTTTCTTT,CASSLYPGSNENTEAFF
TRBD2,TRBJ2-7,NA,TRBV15,TGTGCCACCAGCAGAGGTAGCGGGAGTCCTGCCTACGAGCAGTACTTC,CATSRGSGSPAYEQYF
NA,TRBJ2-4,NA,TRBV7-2,TGTGCCAGCAGCTTAGAGAGTATGACACTAGCCAAAAACATTCAGTACTTC,CASSLESMTLAKNIQYF